This T cell receptor beta chain stems from a study of cytomegalovirus exposure and HLA in healthy donors. Whole-study context: Some 200 million T cells yielded roughly 100 million unique TCR beta sequences, as an earlier analysis found.

Study-level findings and limits: Available immune exposure information covered CMV serostatus only. There were some public TCRs occurring in many donors, but most TCR sequences were rare.

V lost 6 bases and J lost 10, with 19 bases in between. CDR3 size: 14 residues. The germline V gene encodes CDR1 MRHNA and CDR2 SNTAGT. With regard to this clone: The antigen is undetermined.

The PCR ran on 60 Vbeta and 13 Jbeta primers. Using immunoSEQ multiplex PCR, the repertoire was profiled, and TCRdb retains in-frame clones only, with some absent. Counted here are some 190,000 clones, roughly 73% occurring once; the ten biggest clones make up roughly 2.1%. V is TRBV6-4 and J is TRBJ1-3; weak D call: TRBD1 (5 bases). This sequence was found in a woman in her 30s in good health and CMV-seropositive. Material: PBMCs. CDR3 DNA sequence: TGTGCCAGCAGGATTAAGACCAGGGTGCAGACCATATATTTT. Its protein product is CASRIKTRVQTIYF.